This TCR beta chain is drawn from a study of brain T cells in children with intractable seizures. Study-wide results and caveats: Absence of clones before surgery may stem from lower sequencing depth.

Assay: immunoSEQ multiplex PCR; the TCRdb copy retains only in-frame clones and omits some. Of around 340,000 clones in the sample, about 93% are singletons; the top ten hold under 7%. The germline V gene has CDR1 SNHLY and CDR2 FYNNEI. The ends lost 8 bases at V and 5 bases at J; junction bases unmatched: 8. The CDR3 covers 14 residues. A remark on this clone: Its antigen remains unknown.

Regarding time point: blood from clinic visit 5 months post-surgery; TSC patient then seizure free. Surgery cases with the highest brain T cell transcript signatures were chosen for sequencing. This TCR came from a boy in the first two years of life with tuberous sclerosis and intractable seizures. The starting material was peripheral blood, obtained around 5 months after surgery. V usage is TRBV2 and J usage is TRBJ2-7; the match to TRBD2 covers 11 bases. The CDR3 DNA is TGTGCCAGCGCAGGACTAGCGGGTGCCCACGAGCAGTACTTC. Its protein product is CASAGLAGAHEQYF.